Shown below are 14 T cell receptor beta chains from a single sample sequenced in a study of T cell repertoires in cytomegalovirus infection. These receptors have no identified antigens. Each CDR3 protein is one row after TCRdb ran MiXCR on the reads. The table lists about half a million distinct CDR3 sequences, 30% to 40% of them singletons, with roughly a sixth in the top ten. Specimen: cultured PBMCs, collected from culture after CMV antigen stimulation. Receptors were obtained from a human donor in good health (CMV status not recorded). Some clones in this sample may be carry-over from other donors' samples.

V gene TRBV6-6 combines with J gene TRBJ2-7; TRBD1 aligns across 8 bases. Germline CDR1 and CDR2: MNHNY and SVGAGI (reference sequence). CDR3 length: 14 amino acids. The V gene end was trimmed by 5 bases and the J gene end by 3 bases; junction bases not matched to a gene: 6. The CDR3 DNA sequence: TGTGCCAGCAGTCCCCCGGGACAGGACTACGAGCAGTACTTC. It translates to CASSPPGQDYEQYF.

The sample holds a few counts of this clonotype. The chain employs TRBV19 and TRBJ2-1, with D tentatively TRBD1 (6 bases). Germline values: CDR1 LNHDA, CDR2 SQIVND (reference sequence). V lost 3 bases and J lost 13, with 19 bases in between. This CDR3 region has 14 residues. The CDR3 DNA is TGTGCCAGTAGTATCGATCCAACAGGGTTCAGCCAGTTCTTC. This codes for CASSIDPTGFSQFF. Full variable domain (remainder filled in from reference TRBV19 and TRBJ2-1): DGGITQSPKYLFRKEGQNVTLSCEQNLNHDAMYWYRQDPGQGLRLIYYSQIVNDFQKGDIAEGYSVSREKKESFPLTVTSAQKNPTAFYLCASSIDPTGFSQFFGPGTRLTVL.

V is TRBV2 and J is TRBJ2-5; D is ambiguous. V lost 8 bases and J lost 3, with 4 bases in between. Germline V CDR1 and CDR2: SNHLY, FYNNEI. The CDR3 contains 10 residues. In DNA form, the CDR3 reads TGTGCCAGCGGAGAAGAGACCCAGTACTTC. This gives the protein CASGEETQYF.

The chain couples TRBV28 to TRBJ2-3; tentatively, D is TRBD1 or TRBD2 (6 bases each). The CDR3 length is 15 residues. V dropped 3 bases and J dropped 5 bases, with 15 bases sitting between them. The V gene's germline CDR1 is MDHEN and CDR2 SYDVKM. The CDR3 protein is CASSFRGPGIDTQYF. The CDR3 nucleotides are TGTGCCAGCAGTTTTCGGGGGCCGGGTATAGATACGCAGTATTTT.

This chain connects TRBV11-2 to TRBJ1-3; tentative D call: TRBD1 (5 bases). The CDR3 length is 16 residues. Germline CDR1 reads SGHAT; CDR2 reads FQNNGV. Deletions cut 4 bases from V and 0 bases from J, with 13 bases between. Written as DNA, the CDR3 is TGTGCCAGCAGCTCCCTCGGGGGGACCTCTGGAAACACCATATATTTT. This encodes CASSSLGGTSGNTIYF.

The rearrangement links TRBV6-2 or TRBV6-3 to TRBJ1-3, with D possibly being TRBD1 (6 bases). The CDR3 is made up of 15 amino acids. Germline CDR1 MNHEY, CDR2 SVGEGT. V shed 7 bases and J shed 6 bases, with 19 bases lying between them. CDR3 region: CASIDAVGQLNTIYF. The CDR3 nucleotides read TGTGCCAGCATTGACGCCGTCGGACAGCTAAACACCATATATTTT.

The V gene is TRBV6-6, the J gene TRBJ1-1; TRBD1 might be the D (5 bases). Germline loops: CDR1 MNHNY, CDR2 SVGAGI (reference sequence). Trimming removed 4 bases at V and 3 bases at J, with 12 bases between. The CDR3 covers 14 residues. The CDR3 protein is CASSSLRGDTEAFF. CDR3 sequence (DNA): TGTGCCAGCAGTTCTCTAAGGGGTGACACTGAAGCTTTCTTT.

The chain is built from TRBV6-2 or TRBV6-3 and TRBJ1-2, with 7 positions matching TRBD1. V lost 5 bases and J lost 7; bases outside the gene matches: 4. This CDR3 is built from 12 residues. The germline V gene has CDR1 MNHEY and CDR2 SVGEGT. The CDR3 sequence is CASSRDSPGYTF. The CDR3, as DNA: TGTGCCAGCAGTCGGGACAGCCCTGGCTACACCTTC.

This clonotype was picked up a small number of times. The chain carries TRBV6-1 and TRBJ2-6; D not certain. With 6 bases removed from V and 0 bases from J, the gap between germline ends came to 9 bases. Germline CDR1 and CDR2: MNHNS and SASEGT. The CDR3 covers 15 residues. CDR3 protein: CASSKSFSGANVLTF. The DNA for the CDR3 is TGTGCCAGCAGCAAATCGTTCTCTGGGGCCAACGTCCTGACTTTC.

This sequence joins TRBV6-8 and TRBJ2-2, with D tentatively TRBD1 or TRBD2 (5 bases each). Germline values: CDR1 MNHGY, CDR2 SAAAGT. V was shortened by 7 bases and J by 2 bases, with 11 bases between the two germline ends. The CDR3 sequence is 14 residues long. The CDR3 region has the DNA TGTGCCAGCACCGGAGGACAAAACACCGGGGAGCTGTTTTTT. Translated: CASTGGQNTGELFF.

This clonotype was detected a few times. The chain uses TRBV6-2 or TRBV6-3 and TRBJ1-1; D might be TRBD1 (5 bases). Trimming stripped 5 bases from V and 4 bases from J, with 17 bases between. CDR1 and CDR2 from the germline V gene are MNHEY and SVGEGT. This CDR3 comprises 15 residues. The CDR3 sequence is CASSPQNVRGTEAFF. The CDR3 coding sequence is TGTGCCAGCAGTCCGCAAAACGTAAGGGGCACTGAAGCTTTCTTT.

This clonotype was detected only a few times. The chain carries TRBV7-2 and TRBJ1-3; TRBD1 is a possible D gene (6 bases). Germline V gene lookup returns CDR1 SGHTA and CDR2 FQGNSA. There are 15 residues in the CDR3. Trimming stripped 5 bases from V and 0 bases from J, with 11 bases between. The CDR3 loop reads CASSTDRSSGNTIYF. DNA of the CDR3: TGTGCCAGCAGCACCGACAGGAGCTCTGGAAACACCATATATTTT.

The chain combines TRBV4-1 with TRBJ2-7, with 9 bases aligning to TRBD2. The germline V gene encodes CDR1 MGHRA and CDR2 YSYEKL. The CDR3 is 16 amino acids. Trimming at V came to 0 bases and at J to 3 bases, leaving 6 bases not matched to a gene. The CDR3 nucleotides are TGCGCCAGCAGCCAAGATGAGGCTAGCGGGATCTACGAGCAGTACTTC. Protein sequence: CASSQDEASGIYEQYF.

V and J are TRBV20-1 and TRBJ1-6; perhaps TRBD1 as D (6 bases). The CDR3 totals 14 residues. V lost 6 bases, J lost 9 bases, and 18 bases lay in between. CDR1 is DFQATT and CDR2 is SNEGSKA in the germline V gene (reference sequence). Here the CDR3 DNA reads TGCAGTGCGGGCATGGGGGGCGCGGGTTCACCCCTCCACTTT. It translates to CSAGMGGAGSPLHF.